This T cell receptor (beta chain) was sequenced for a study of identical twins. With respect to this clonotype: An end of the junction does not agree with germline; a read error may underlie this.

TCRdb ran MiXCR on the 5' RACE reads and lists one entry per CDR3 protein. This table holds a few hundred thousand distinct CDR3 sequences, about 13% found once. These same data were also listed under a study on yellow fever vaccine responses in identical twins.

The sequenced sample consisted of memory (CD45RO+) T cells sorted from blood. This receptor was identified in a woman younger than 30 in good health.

CDR3 in DNA: TGTGCCGGCAGCCGCGCGGGGGGAGTGAATACGCAGTATTTT. It encodes CAGSRAGGVNTQYF. This chain uses TRBV14 with TRBJ2-3; 8 positions match TRBD2. CDR3 length: 14 amino acids. CDR1 SGHDN and CDR2 FVKESK come from the germline V gene.